Listed below are T cell receptor beta chains from one sample, sequenced in a study of T cell clonotyping in hematopoietic cell transplantation. TCRdb's table, derived via immunoSEQ multiplex PCR, lists solely in-frame clones and lacks some. The table shows about 16,000 clones, with about two thirds occurring only once. The sequences come from PBMCs, collected 30 days after allogeneic stem cell transplant. The receptors were sampled from a male patient between 50 and 60 years old who had an allogeneic stem cell transplant from an unrelated donor, so T cells may come from the graft donor. Some clones in this sample may be carry-over from other donors' samples. Each CDR3 is given without its conserved first and last residue. A D gene is named only where the DNA matches it firmly. Part of the rows lack a size; the others show once, few, many or a class for expanded clones.

>TRBV6-6|11|-|few|TRBJ1-1
ASSYEANTEAF
>TRBV5-1|13|-|few|TRBJ2-5
ASSLGPRGIETQY
>TRBV5-6|11|-|once|TRBJ2-3
ASSLGSTDTQY
>TRBV30|12|-|-|TRBJ1-2
AWSEGIGNYGYT
>TRBV5-1|10|-|-|TRBJ2-5
ASSLDTQTQY
>TRBV5-6|13|TRBD2|-|TRBJ2-5
ASSLVAGADSAQY
>TRBV5-6|14|TRBD1|-|TRBJ1-2
ASSTGTGGDWYGYT
>TRBV7-2|13|TRBD1|-|TRBJ1-6
ASSLVPGGGSPLH
>TRBV27|11|-|-|TRBJ1-2
ASSRGGNYGYT
>TRBV30|11|-|-|TRBJ2-7
AWSFGDSYEQY